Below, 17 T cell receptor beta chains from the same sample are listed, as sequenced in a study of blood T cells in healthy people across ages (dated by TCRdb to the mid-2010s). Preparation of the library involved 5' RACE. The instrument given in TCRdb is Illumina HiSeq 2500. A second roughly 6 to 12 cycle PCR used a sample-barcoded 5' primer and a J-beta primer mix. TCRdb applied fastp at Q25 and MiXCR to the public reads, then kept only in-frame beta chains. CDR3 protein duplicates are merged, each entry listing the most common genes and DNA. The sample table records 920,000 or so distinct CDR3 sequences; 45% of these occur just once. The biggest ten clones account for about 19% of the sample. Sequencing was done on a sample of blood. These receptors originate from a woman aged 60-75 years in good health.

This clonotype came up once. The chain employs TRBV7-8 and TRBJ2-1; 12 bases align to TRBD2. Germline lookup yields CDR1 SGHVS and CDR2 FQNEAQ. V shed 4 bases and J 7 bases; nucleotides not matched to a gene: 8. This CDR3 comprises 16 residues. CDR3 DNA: TGTGCCAGCAGCTCCGCGACTAGCGGGAGAGGGAATGAGCAGTTCTTC. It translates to CASSSATSGRGNEQFF.

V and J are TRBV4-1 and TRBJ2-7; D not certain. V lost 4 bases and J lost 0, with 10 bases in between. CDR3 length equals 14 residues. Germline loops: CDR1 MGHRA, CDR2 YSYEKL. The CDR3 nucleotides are TGCGCCAGCAGCCCACGCCTGAGCTCCTACGAGCAGTACTTC. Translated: CASSPRLSSYEQYF.

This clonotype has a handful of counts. The CDR3 DNA reads TGCAGTGCTAGAGATGATGTACGGGAGAGGTCCTACAATGAGCAGTTCTTC. Its protein is CSARDDVRERSYNEQFF. This chain uses TRBV20-1 with TRBJ2-1; D is possibly TRBD2 (6 bases). This CDR3 contains 17 residues. The V gene's germline CDR1 is DFQATT and CDR2 SNEGSKA (reference sequence). Trimming removed 0 bases at V and 1 base at J, with 16 bases between.

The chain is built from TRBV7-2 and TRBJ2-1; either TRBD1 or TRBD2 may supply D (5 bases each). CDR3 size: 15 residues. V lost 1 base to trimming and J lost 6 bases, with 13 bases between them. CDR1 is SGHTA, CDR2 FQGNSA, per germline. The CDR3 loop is CASSLGVVGGNEQFF. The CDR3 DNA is TGTGCCAGCAGCTTAGGAGTAGTTGGGGGCAATGAGCAGTTCTTC.

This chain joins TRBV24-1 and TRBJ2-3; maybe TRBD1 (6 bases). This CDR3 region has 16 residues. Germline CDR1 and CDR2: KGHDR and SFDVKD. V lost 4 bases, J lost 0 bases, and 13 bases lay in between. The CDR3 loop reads CATSDPGQTSTDTQYF. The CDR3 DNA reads TGTGCCACCAGTGACCCTGGACAGACTAGCACAGATACGCAGTATTTT.

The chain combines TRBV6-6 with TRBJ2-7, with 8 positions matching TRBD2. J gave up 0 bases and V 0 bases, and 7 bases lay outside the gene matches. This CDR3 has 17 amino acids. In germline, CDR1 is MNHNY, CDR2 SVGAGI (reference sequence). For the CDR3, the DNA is TGTGCCAGCAGTTACTCCTCGACTAGCGACAACTCCTACGAGCAGTACTTC. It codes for CASSYSSTSDNSYEQYF.

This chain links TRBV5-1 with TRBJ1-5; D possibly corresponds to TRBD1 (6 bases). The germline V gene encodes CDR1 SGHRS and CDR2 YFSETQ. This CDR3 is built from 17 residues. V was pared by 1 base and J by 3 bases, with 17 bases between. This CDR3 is CASSLNRTVMYNQPQHF. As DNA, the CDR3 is TGCGCCAGCAGCTTGAACCGGACAGTTATGTACAATCAGCCCCAGCATTTT.

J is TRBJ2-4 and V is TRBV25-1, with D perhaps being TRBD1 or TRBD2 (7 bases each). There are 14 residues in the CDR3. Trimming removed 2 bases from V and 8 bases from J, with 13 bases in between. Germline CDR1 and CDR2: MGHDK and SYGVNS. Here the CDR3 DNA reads TGTGCCAGCAGTGAAGCAGGGGGGGGGGACATTCAGTACTTC. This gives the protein CASSEAGGGDIQYF.

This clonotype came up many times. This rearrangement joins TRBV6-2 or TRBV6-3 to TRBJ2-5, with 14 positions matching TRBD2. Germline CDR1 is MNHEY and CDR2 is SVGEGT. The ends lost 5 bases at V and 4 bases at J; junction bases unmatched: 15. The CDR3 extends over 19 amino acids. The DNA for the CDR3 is TGTGCCAGCAGTCGGGGACTAGCGGGAGCGGCGTCAAGTGGAGAGACCCAGTACTTC. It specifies CASSRGLAGAASSGETQYF.

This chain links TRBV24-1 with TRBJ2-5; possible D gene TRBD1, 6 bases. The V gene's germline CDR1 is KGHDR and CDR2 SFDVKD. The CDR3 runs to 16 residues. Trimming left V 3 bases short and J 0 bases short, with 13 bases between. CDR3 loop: CATSDRDNWYQETQYF. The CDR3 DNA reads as TGTGCCACCAGTGATCGGGACAATTGGTACCAAGAGACCCAGTACTTC.

CDR3 DNA: TGTGCCAGCAGCCAAGAAGCTTTGAGGAATGAGCAGTTCTTC. Translation gives CASSQEALRNEQFF. The V gene is TRBV3-1, the J gene TRBJ2-1; D gene unclear. V was trimmed by 0 bases and J by 7 bases, leaving 10 bases between them. The CDR3 is 14 amino acids. The germline gives CDR1 LGHDT, CDR2 YNNKEL (reference sequence).

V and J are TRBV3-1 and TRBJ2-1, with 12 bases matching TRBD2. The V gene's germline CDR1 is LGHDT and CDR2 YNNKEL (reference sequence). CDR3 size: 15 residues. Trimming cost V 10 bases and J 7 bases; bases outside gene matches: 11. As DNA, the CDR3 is TGTGCCACCCTCAGGACTAGCGGGACCGGGAATGAGCAGTTCTTC. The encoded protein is CATLRTSGTGNEQFF.

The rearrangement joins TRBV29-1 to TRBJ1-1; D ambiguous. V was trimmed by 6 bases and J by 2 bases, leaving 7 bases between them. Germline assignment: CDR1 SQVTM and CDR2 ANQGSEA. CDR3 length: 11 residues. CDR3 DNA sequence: TGCAGCGTCGAACCAAACACTGAAGCTTTCTTT. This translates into CSVEPNTEAFF.

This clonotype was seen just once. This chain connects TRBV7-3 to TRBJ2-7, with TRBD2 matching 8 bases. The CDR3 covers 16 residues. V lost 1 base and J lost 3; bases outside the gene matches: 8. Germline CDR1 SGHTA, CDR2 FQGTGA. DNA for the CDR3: TGTGCCAGCAGCTTAATGTCGGCTAGCGGGCGCTACGAGCAGTACTTC. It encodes CASSLMSASGRYEQYF.

The CDR3 reads CASTYRQGGTGELFF. The CDR3 DNA reads as TGTGCCAGCACCTACCGACAGGGAGGCACCGGGGAGCTGTTTTTT. The chain couples TRBV12-3 or TRBV12-4 to TRBJ2-2; maybe TRBD1 (7 bases). V was cut by 7 bases and J by 4 bases, with 16 bases left in between. The CDR3 runs to 15 residues.

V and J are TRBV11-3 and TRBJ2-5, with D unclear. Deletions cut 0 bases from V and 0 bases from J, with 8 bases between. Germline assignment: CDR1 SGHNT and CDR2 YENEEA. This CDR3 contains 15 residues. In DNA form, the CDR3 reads TGTGCCAGCAGCTTAGATACTGGAAACCAAGAGACCCAGTACTTC. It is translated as CASSLDTGNQETQYF.

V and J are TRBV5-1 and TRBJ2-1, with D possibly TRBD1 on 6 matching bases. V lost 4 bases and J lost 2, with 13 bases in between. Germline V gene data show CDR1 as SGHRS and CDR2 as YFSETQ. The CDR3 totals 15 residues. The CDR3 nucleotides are TGCGCCAGCAGCCTGAAACAGGGACCCTACAATGAGCAGTTCTTC. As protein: CASSLKQGPYNEQFF.